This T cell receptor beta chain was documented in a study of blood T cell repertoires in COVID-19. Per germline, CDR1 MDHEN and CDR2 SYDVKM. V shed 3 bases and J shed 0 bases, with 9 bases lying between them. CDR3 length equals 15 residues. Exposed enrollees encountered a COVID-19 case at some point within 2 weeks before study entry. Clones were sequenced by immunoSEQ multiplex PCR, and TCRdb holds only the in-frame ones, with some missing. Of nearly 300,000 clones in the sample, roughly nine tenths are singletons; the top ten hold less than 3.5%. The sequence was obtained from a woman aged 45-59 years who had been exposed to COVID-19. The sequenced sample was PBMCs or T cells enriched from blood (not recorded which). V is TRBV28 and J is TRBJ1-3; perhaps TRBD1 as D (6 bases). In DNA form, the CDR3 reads TGTGCCAGCAGTTTGACAGGCTACTCTGGAAACACCATATATTTT. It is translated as CASSLTGYSGNTIYF.